This paragraph reports one T cell receptor beta chain. Assay used: immunoSEQ multiplex PCR; TCRdb lists only in-frame clones, some missing. The repertoire holds about 280,000 clones, around 90% seen once, with 6% to 7% in the top ten. Participants had their cohort set by participant-reported clinical history. CDR1 is SGHVS, CDR2 FNYEAQ, per germline. This CDR3 is 18 amino acids long. V gave up 5 bases and J gave up 0 bases, with 21 bases separating them. These data belong to a study of blood T cell repertoires in COVID-19. The rearrangement links TRBV7-6 to TRBJ2-3, with TRBD1 as a possible D gene (6 bases). Specimen: PBMCs or T cells enriched from blood (not recorded which). The source of this sequence is a woman between 35 and 50 years old who had recovered from COVID-19. The CDR3 here is CASSPRLDGTTSTDTQYF. CDR3 DNA: TGTGCCAGCAGCCCTCGCCTAGACGGGACAACGAGCACAGATACGCAGTATTTT.